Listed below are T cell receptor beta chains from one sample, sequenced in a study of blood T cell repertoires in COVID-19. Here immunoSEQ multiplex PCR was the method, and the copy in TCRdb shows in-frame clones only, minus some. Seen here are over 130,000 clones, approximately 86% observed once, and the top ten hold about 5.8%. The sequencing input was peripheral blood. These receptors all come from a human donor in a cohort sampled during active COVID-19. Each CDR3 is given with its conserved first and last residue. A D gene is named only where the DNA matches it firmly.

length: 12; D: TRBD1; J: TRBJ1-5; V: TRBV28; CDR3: CASGTGIEPQHF
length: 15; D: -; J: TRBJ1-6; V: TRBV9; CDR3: CASSVEQGVNSPLHF
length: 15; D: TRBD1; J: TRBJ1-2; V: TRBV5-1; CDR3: CASSFSDRGHRGYTF
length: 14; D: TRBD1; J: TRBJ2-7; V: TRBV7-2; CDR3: CASSSGQGRYEQYF
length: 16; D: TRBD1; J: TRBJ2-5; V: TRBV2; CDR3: CASSRNRGSVQETQYF
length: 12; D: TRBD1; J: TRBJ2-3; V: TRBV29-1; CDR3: CSVEYRGDTQYF
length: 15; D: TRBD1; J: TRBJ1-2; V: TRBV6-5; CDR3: CASRSRDRGVYGYTF
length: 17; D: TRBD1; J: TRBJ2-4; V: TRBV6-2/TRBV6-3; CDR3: CASSYPPGQTAKNIQYF
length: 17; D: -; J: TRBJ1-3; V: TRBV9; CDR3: CASSVGAGRVAGNTIYF
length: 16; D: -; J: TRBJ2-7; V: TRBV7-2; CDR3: CASTASMAPGPYEQYF
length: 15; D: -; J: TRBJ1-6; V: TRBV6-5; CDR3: CASIQGVSYNSPLHF
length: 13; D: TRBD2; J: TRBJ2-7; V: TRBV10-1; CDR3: CATSREVPYEQYF
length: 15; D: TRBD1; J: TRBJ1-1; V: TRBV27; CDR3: CASSRQGYMNTEAFF